This T cell receptor beta chain was sequenced for a study of blood T cell repertoires in COVID-19. In the study overall: Spain, Italy and the United States supplied samples that represented acute and convalescent COVID-19. The analysed material was cDNA or gDNA that came from T cells, B-cell-depleted T cells, or PBMCs.

Unmatched junction bases numbered 4, after V lost 4 bases and J lost 7 bases. The V gene's germline CDR1 is KGHSH and CDR2 LQKENI. The CDR3 spans 14 residues. How the authors handled the data: From reference gene primer amplification, estimates of nucleated cell counts were derived. Sequencing was performed with immunoSEQ multiplex PCR; in TCRdb, only in-frame clones are kept and a portion is missing. V, J and clone size were drawn from that table, and D and trimming were deduced from the DNA. The table has 84,000 or so clones, roughly 80% seen once. This TCR derives from a human donor in a cohort sampled during active COVID-19. The sequenced sample was peripheral blood. The rearrangement joins TRBV18 to TRBJ1-3, with 10 bases that match TRBD1. As DNA, the CDR3 is TGTGCCAGCTCACACGAGGACAGGGGGAACACCATATATTTT. This codes for CASSHEDRGNTIYF.